The 14 T cell receptor beta chains listed next were all sequenced from one sample in a study of T cells in pancreatic ductal adenocarcinoma. The selected patients with pancreatic ductal adenocarcinoma had surgery but no neoadjuvant therapy. Profiled with immunoSEQ multiplex PCR; TCRdb holds only in-frame clones, not every one. The sample carries 100,000 or so clones, 90% to 95% recorded once. The sequenced sample consisted of PBMCs. The receptors come from a human donor with pancreatic ductal adenocarcinoma.

The chain is built from TRBV28 and TRBJ1-2; D possibly corresponds to TRBD1 (6 bases). From germline, CDR1 is MDHEN and CDR2 SYDVKM. This CDR3 is 15 amino acids long. Between the trimmed V and J ends, which lost 7 bases and 5 bases, there was a span of 20 bases. The CDR3 is CASIPARGLPYGYTF. The CDR3 bases are TGTGCCAGCATTCCGGCCAGGGGCCTCCCTTATGGCTACACCTTC.

This sequence joins TRBV19 and TRBJ2-7; 7 bases align to TRBD1. CDR3 length equals 15 residues. Germline V CDR1 and CDR2: LNHDA, SQIVND (reference sequence). The V and J ends lost 5 bases and 2 bases, in that order; junction bases with no gene match: 9. The CDR3 DNA is TGTGCCAGTAGTCCAAGACAGGGAATCCCCTACGAGCAGTACTTC. Protein product: CASSPRQGIPYEQYF.

V and J are TRBV4-2 and TRBJ2-6, with 7 bases aligning to TRBD1. This CDR3 region has 16 residues. Germline V gene data show CDR1 as LGHNA and CDR2 as YNFKEQ. The ends lost 4 bases at V and 3 bases at J; junction bases unmatched: 6. CDR3 nucleotide sequence: TGTGCCAGCAGCCTCTCCCGGGACAGTGGGGCCAACGTCCTGACTTTC. Translated, it gives CASSLSRDSGANVLTF.

The chain employs TRBV5-4 and TRBJ2-1, with 8 positions matching TRBD1. V gave up 2 bases and J gave up 3 bases; unmatched junction bases: 4. CDR3 size: 15 residues. Germline CDR1 SGHNT, CDR2 YYREEE (reference sequence). The CDR3 reads CASSFDRGGYNEQFF. CDR3 nucleotide sequence: TGTGCCAGCAGCTTCGACAGGGGCGGCTACAATGAGCAGTTCTTC.

This rearrangement joins TRBV7-3 to TRBJ2-3; 9 bases match TRBD2. CDR3 length equals 15 residues. Looked up from germline, CDR1 is SGHTA and CDR2 is FQGTGA. Trimming took 6 bases from V and 2 from J; bases not matched to a gene: 6. The CDR3 spells CASSRLAGTTDTQYF. DNA for the CDR3: TGTGCCAGCAGTCGCCTAGCGGGGACCACAGATACGCAGTATTTT.

The V gene is TRBV7-2, the J gene TRBJ2-2; 8 bases fit TRBD1. V lost 2 bases to trimming and J lost 0 bases; unmatched junction nucleotides: 2. CDR3 length equals 16 residues. The V gene's germline CDR1 is SGHTA and CDR2 FQGNSA. The CDR3 loop is CASSLQGAPNTGELFF. The DNA for the CDR3 is TGTGCCAGCAGCTTACAGGGGGCTCCGAACACCGGGGAGCTGTTTTTT.

The chain joins TRBV7-3 to TRBJ2-7; possibly TRBD1 for D (5 bases). Germline V gene lookup returns CDR1 SGHTA and CDR2 FQGTGA. V shed 0 bases and J shed 2 bases, with 20 bases lying between them. The CDR3 has 18 amino acids. Here the CDR3 DNA reads TGTGCCAGCAGCTTAACTTGGGATGGGGCATCGACCACCTACGAGCAGTACTTC. Residues: CASSLTWDGASTTYEQYF.

The chain is built from TRBV19 and TRBJ2-7; possibly TRBD2 for D (5 bases). The CDR3 totals 15 residues. CDR1 is LNHDA and CDR2 is SQIVND in the germline V gene (reference sequence). Trimming took off 2 bases at V and 2 bases at J, with 13 bases between the two ends. The CDR3 loop is CASSISAGSTYEQYF. CDR3 nucleotides: TGTGCCAGTAGTATATCCGCGGGCTCGACCTACGAGCAGTACTTC.

This clone was recorded many times. The rearrangement links TRBV7-3 to TRBJ2-1; TRBD2 agrees at 7 bases. J was trimmed by 8 bases and V by 2 bases; bases with no gene match: 6. The CDR3 spans 14 residues. Germline CDR1 and CDR2: SGHTA and FQGTGA. The CDR3 DNA reads TGTGCCAGCAGCTTAGGCGGGAGTAGTTATGAGCAGTTCTTC. Translated, it gives CASSLGGSSYEQFF.

The J gene is TRBJ2-7, the V gene TRBV7-8, with 7 bases aligning to TRBD2. With 1 base clipped from V and 4 bases from J, the junction kept 10 bases outside the gene matches. This CDR3 comprises 16 residues. Germline V gene lookup returns CDR1 SGHVS and CDR2 FQNEAQ. CDR3 loop: CASSLGAGLAEYEQYF. The CDR3 nucleotides read TGTGCCAGCAGCTTAGGGGCGGGGCTAGCGGAGTACGAGCAGTACTTC.

The gene calls are TRBV18 and TRBJ2-7; 8 nucleotides match TRBD1. The CDR3 loop spans 14 amino acids. J lost 4 bases, V lost 1 base, and 3 bases had no gene match. Germline assignment: CDR1 KGHSH and CDR2 LQKENI. CDR3 in amino acids: CASSPLGQGYEQYF. The CDR3 DNA is TGTGCCAGCTCACCACTAGGACAGGGTTACGAGCAGTACTTC.

The chain combines TRBV2 with TRBJ2-2, with D tentatively TRBD1 (6 bases). Trimming pared 6 bases from V and 7 bases from J, leaving 6 bases between. Germline CDR1 is SNHLY and CDR2 is FYNNEI. The CDR3 spans 11 residues. The CDR3 is CASRGGGELFF. CDR3 DNA sequence: TGTGCCAGCAGAGGGGGCGGGGAGCTGTTTTTT. The variable domain in full, with the rest retrieved from reference TRBV2 and TRBJ2-2, is EPEVTQTPSHQVTQMGQEVILRCVPISNHLYFYWYRQILGQKVEFLVSFYNNEISEKSEIFDDQFSVERPDGSNFTLKIRSTKLEDSAMYFCASRGGGELFFGEGSRLTVL.

The chain recombines TRBV28 with TRBJ2-7; D might be TRBD2 (5 bases). Germline loops: CDR1 MDHEN, CDR2 SYDVKM. This CDR3 is 13 amino acids long. The V and J ends lost 5 bases and 2 bases respectively, with 10 bases between them. The CDR3, as DNA: TGTGCCAGCAGTCTTCCCGGGGCCTACGAGCAGTACTTC. As protein: CASSLPGAYEQYF.

The chain joins TRBV7-3 to TRBJ2-3; TRBD2 is a possible D gene (5 bases). Trimming took 2 bases from V and 4 from J, leaving 10 bases between them. The germline gives CDR1 SGHTA, CDR2 FQGTGA. The length of the CDR3 is 14 residues. The CDR3 region is CASSLRSGSDTQYF. CDR3 nucleotides: TGTGCCAGCAGCTTACGGTCGGGGTCAGATACGCAGTATTTT.